Described below is a single T cell receptor (beta chain) sequence and its context. These data belong to a study of blood T cell repertoires in COVID-19. Background on the study: Sample material is recorded as cDNA or gDNA derived from T cells, B-cell-depleted T cells, or PBMCs.

CDR1 and CDR2 (germline): SGHTA, FQGNSA. Trimming shortened V by 3 bases and J by 1 base, and 13 bases separated the two germline ends. The CDR3 totals 16 residues. Original methodology: Reference gene primer amplification yielded estimated nucleated cell counts. Measured with immunoSEQ multiplex PCR; TCRdb has only the in-frame clones, and not every one. That table furnishes V, J and clone size, whereas the DNA furnished D and trimming. The sample lists approximately 140,000 clones; 84% were seen once. The chain uses TRBV7-2 and TRBJ1-5; TRBD1 might be the D (5 bases). This sequence was found in a man aged 25 to 40 with COVID-19, enrolled during active disease. Sequencing input: peripheral blood. CDR3 sequence: CASSFSRAASNQPQHF. CDR3 in DNA: TGTGCCAGCAGCTTTTCCAGGGCCGCGAGCAATCAGCCCCAGCATTTT.